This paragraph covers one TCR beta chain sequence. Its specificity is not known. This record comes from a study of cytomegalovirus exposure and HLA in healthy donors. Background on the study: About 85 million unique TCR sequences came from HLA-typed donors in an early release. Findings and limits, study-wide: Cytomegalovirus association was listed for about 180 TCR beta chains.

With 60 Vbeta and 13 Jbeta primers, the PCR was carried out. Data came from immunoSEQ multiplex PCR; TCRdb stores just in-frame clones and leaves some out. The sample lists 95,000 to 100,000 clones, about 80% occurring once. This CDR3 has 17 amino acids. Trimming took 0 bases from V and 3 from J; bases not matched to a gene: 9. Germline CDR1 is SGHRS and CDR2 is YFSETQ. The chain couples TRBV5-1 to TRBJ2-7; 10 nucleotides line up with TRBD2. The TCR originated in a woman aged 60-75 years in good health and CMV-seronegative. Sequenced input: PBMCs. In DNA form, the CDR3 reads TGCGCCAGCAGCTTGGCCGTAGCGGGAGGAAAAAGCTACGAGCAGTACTTC. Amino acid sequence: CASSLAVAGGKSYEQYF. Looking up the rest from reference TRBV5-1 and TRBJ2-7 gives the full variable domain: KAGVTQTPRYLIKTRGQQVTLSCSPISGHRSVSWYQQTPGQGLQFLFEYFSETQRNKGNFPGRFSGRQFSNSRSEMNVSTLELGDSALYLCASSLAVAGGKSYEQYFGPGTRLTVT.